This TCR beta chain appears in the sequencing data of a study of blood T cell repertoires in COVID-19. Overall study context: The origin of the acute and convalescent COVID-19 samples was the United States, Italy and Spain. The cDNA or gDNA used as material had been derived from T cells, B-cell-depleted T cells, or PBMCs.

The germline V gene has CDR1 MNHEY and CDR2 SVGAGI. The CDR3 is 11 amino acids. As for this clone: The germline gene is not matched at one end of the junction; a read error may be the cause.

Original methodology: Researchers report that nucleated cell counts were estimated from reference gene primer amplification. Measured with immunoSEQ multiplex PCR; TCRdb has only the in-frame clones, and not every one. V and J calls and clone size are those listed in that table; D and trimming were worked out from the DNA. Of about 250,000 clones listed, more than 75% are singletons. Sequenced sample: peripheral blood. The chain couples TRBV6-5 to TRBJ1-3; no definite D call. The clonotype was recovered from a woman aged 40 to 50 who had recovered from COVID-19. This CDR3 is CAARFGNTIYF. CDR3 coding DNA: TGCGCCGCCCGGTTTGGAAACACCATATATTTT.